A single sample is the source of the 12 T cell receptor beta chains below, sequenced in a study of T cells in Graves' hyperthyroidism and ophthalmopathy (dated by TCRdb to about 2019). The library was obtained by multiplex PCR. Sequencing instrument: Illumina HiSeq 2000. The TCR beta CDR3 regions were amplified from the RNA transcripts. The TCR CDR3 was subjected to a first round of RT-PCR using the HTBI primer set and the Qiagen OneStep RT-PCR kit. TCRdb's own reprocessing of the public reads used fastp at Q25 and MiXCR and kept productive beta chains. Rows with one shared CDR3 protein collapse into an entry with the most common genes and DNA. For this sample there are roughly 740,000 distinct CDR3 sequences; 15% to 20% appear just once. The ten largest make up under 9.5% of the sample. Material: blood. These receptor sequences come from a man between 18 and 29 years old with Graves' hyperthyroidism.

The sample holds many counts of this clonotype. This chain uses TRBV20-1 with TRBJ1-1; no clear D gene. The germline V and J ends were trimmed by 6 bases and 1 base, with 9 bases remaining between them. There are 12 residues in the CDR3. CDR1 is DFQATT, CDR2 SNEGSKA, per germline (reference sequence). DNA of the CDR3: TGCAGTGCCCTTCGGACGAACACTGAAGCTTTCTTT. Translating it yields CSALRTNTEAFF.

In this sample, this clonotype turned up many times. The chain is built from TRBV15 and TRBJ1-2; no definite D call. Germline CDR1 LNHNV, CDR2 YYDKDF (reference sequence). V lost 5 bases, J lost 0 bases, and 10 bases lay in between. The CDR3 loop spans 14 amino acids. Here the CDR3 reads CATSHGRTNYGYTF. CDR3 nucleotides: TGTGCCACCAGCCACGGACGCACTAACTATGGCTACACCTTC. Together with reference TRBV15 and TRBJ1-2, the CDR3 gives the full variable domain: DAMVIQNPRYQVTQFGKPVTLSCSQTLNHNVMYWYQQKSSQAPKLLFHYYDKDFNNEADTPDNFQSRRPNTSFCFLDIRSPGLGDTAMYLCATSHGRTNYGYTFGSGTRLTVV.

The table lists this clonotype with many counts. V gene TRBV20-1 combines with J gene TRBJ2-3; D is perhaps TRBD2 (6 bases). The CDR3 loop spans 16 amino acids. Germline assignment: CDR1 DFQATT and CDR2 SNEGSKA (reference sequence). V lost 0 bases, J lost 4 bases, and 17 bases lay in between. DNA for the CDR3: TGCAGTGCTAGAGACGAGACTAACCGGAGGGCAGATACGCAGTATTTT. Amino acids: CSARDETNRRADTQYF.

This clonotype was detected ten times or more. The J gene is TRBJ2-7, the V gene TRBV27, with a possible D match to TRBD2 (7 bases). V gave up 6 bases and J gave up 2 bases, with 14 bases separating them. The CDR3 extends over 14 amino acids. CDR1 is MNHEY, CDR2 SMNVEV, per germline (reference sequence). CDR3 nucleotide sequence: TGTGCCAGCAGCCCTAGCGGACAGACCTACGAGCAGTACTTC. It translates to CASSPSGQTYEQYF.

This clonotype was picked up a small number of times. This sequence joins TRBV2 and TRBJ2-2; TRBD2 might be the D (5 bases). In germline, CDR1 is SNHLY, CDR2 FYNNEI. The CDR3 contains 19 residues. Trimming shortened V by 4 bases and J by 4 bases, and 25 bases separated the two germline ends. The CDR3 sequence: CASSVSPSGFHASTGELFF. The CDR3 nucleotides are TGTGCCAGCAGTGTATCGCCCTCGGGATTCCACGCGAGCACCGGGGAGCTGTTTTTT.

This rearrangement joins TRBV11-2 to TRBJ1-1, with D hard to call. Trimming took off 0 bases at V and 6 bases at J, with 11 bases between the two ends. CDR1 is SGHAT and CDR2 is FQNNGV in the germline V gene. There are 14 residues in the CDR3. The CDR3 reads CASSLETASPEAFF. Written as DNA, the CDR3 is TGTGCCAGCAGCTTAGAAACAGCCTCCCCTGAAGCTTTCTTT.

The CDR3 loop reads CASSFGRDVYGYTF. The CDR3 region has the DNA TGTGCCAGCAGCTTCGGCAGGGATGTCTATGGCTACACCTTC. The rearrangement uses TRBV5-4 and TRBJ1-2, with D possibly being TRBD1 (5 bases). In germline, CDR1 is SGHNT, CDR2 YYREEE (reference sequence). V was pared by 2 bases and J by 4 bases, with 12 bases between. The CDR3 consists of 14 residues. Full variable domain (remainder filled in from reference TRBV5-4 and TRBJ1-2): ETGVTQSPTHLIKTRGQQVTLRCSSQSGHNTVSWYQQALGQGPQFIFQYYREEENGRGNFPPRFSGLQFPNYSSELNVNALELDDSALYLCASSFGRDVYGYTFGSGTRLTVV.

This clonotype was seen many times. The J gene is TRBJ1-2, the V gene TRBV7-9; D unclear. Trimming cost V 1 base and J 4 bases, with 10 bases left between them. CDR1 SEHNR and CDR2 FQNEAQ come from the germline V gene (reference sequence). The CDR3 consists of 14 residues. Written as DNA, the CDR3 is TGTGCCAGCAGCTTAGGGACGGCGTTCTATGGCTACACCTTC. It translates to CASSLGTAFYGYTF.

The rearrangement uses TRBV30 and TRBJ1-1, with 7 bases matching TRBD1. CDR3 length equals 12 residues. CDR1 GTSNPN and CDR2 SVGIG come from the germline V gene (reference sequence). Trimming removed 4 bases from V and 4 bases from J; junction bases left unmatched: 3. As DNA, the CDR3 is TGTGCCTGGAAAAAGGGGGCCACTGAAGCTTTCTTT. Its protein is CAWKKGATEAFF.

This clonotype was found many times. This chain links TRBV18 with TRBJ2-7; possibly TRBD1 for D (6 bases). Germline CDR1 and CDR2: KGHSH and LQKENI. This CDR3 has 13 amino acids. The V end lost 8 bases, the J end lost 2 bases, and 13 bases lay between the germline ends. The CDR3 here is CASSPQGTYEQYF. The CDR3 DNA follows: TGTGCCAGCAGTCCACAGGGAACCTACGAGCAGTACTTC.

The sample holds many counts of this clonotype. The chain couples TRBV5-1 to TRBJ2-3; maybe TRBD2 (6 bases). The CDR3 is made up of 16 amino acids. CDR1 is SGHRS, CDR2 YFSETQ, per germline. With 0 bases removed from V and 6 bases from J, the gap between germline ends came to 17 bases. Here the CDR3 reads CASSLEGTRGVDTQYF. CDR3 DNA sequence: TGCGCCAGCAGCTTGGAGGGGACTCGGGGAGTGGATACGCAGTATTTT.

At least ten counts were recorded for this clonotype. The chain employs TRBV27 and TRBJ1-2; 9 nucleotides match TRBD1. The CDR3 totals 13 residues. V was pared by 5 bases and J by 8 bases, with 6 bases of the junction left unmatched. Germline loops: CDR1 MNHEY, CDR2 SMNVEV (reference sequence). CDR3 nucleotide sequence: TGTGCCAGCAGTCAGACAGGGGGAGTAGGCTACACCTTC. It encodes CASSQTGGVGYTF.